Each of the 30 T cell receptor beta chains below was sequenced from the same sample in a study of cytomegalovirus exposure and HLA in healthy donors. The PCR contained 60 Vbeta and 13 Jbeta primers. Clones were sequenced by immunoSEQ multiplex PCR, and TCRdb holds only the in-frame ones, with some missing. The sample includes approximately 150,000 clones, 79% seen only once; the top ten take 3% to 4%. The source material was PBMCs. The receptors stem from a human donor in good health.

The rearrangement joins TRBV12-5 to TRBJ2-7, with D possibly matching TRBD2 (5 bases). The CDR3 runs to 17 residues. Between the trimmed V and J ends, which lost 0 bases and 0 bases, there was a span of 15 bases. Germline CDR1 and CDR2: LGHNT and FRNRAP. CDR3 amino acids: CASGLVLGVRNSYEQYF. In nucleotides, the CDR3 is TGTGCTAGTGGTTTGGTACTCGGGGTGAGAAACTCCTACGAGCAGTACTTC.

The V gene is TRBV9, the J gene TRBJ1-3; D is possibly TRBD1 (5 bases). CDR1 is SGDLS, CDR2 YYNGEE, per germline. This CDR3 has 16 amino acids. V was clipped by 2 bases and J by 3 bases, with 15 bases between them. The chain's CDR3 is CASSVAGRGFGNTIYF. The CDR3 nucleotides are TGTGCCAGCAGCGTTGCAGGGAGGGGATTTGGAAACACCATATATTTT.

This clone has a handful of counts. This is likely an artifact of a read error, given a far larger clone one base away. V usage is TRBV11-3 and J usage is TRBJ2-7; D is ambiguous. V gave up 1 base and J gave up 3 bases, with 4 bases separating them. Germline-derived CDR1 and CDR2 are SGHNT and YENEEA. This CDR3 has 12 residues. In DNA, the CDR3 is TGTGCCAGCAGCTTAGCGTACTACGAGCAGTACTTC. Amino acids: CASSLAYYEQYF.

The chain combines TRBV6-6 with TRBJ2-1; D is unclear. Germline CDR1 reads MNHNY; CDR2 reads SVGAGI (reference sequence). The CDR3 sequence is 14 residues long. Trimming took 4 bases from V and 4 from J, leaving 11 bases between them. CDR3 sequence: CASSSGVSYNEQFF. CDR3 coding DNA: TGTGCCAGCAGTTCTGGAGTAAGTTACAATGAGCAGTTCTTC.

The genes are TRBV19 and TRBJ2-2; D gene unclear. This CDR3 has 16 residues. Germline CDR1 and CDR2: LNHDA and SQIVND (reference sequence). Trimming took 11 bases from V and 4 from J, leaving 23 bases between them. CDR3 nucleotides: TGTGCCGCCGGCGAAGATGGATCGCGGCCCACCGGGGAGCTGTTTTTT. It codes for CAAGEDGSRPTGELFF.

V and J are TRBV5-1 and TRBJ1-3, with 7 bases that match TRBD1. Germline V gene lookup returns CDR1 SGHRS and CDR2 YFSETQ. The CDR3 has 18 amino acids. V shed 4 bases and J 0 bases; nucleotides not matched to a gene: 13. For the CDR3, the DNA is TGCGCCAGCAGCCGCGAATCTGGAAGGGGGCTCTCTGGAAACACCATATATTTT. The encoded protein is CASSRESGRGLSGNTIYF.

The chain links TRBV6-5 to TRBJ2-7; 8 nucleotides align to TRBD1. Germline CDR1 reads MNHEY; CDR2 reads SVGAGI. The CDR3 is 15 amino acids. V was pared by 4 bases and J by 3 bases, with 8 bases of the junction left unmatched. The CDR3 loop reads CASSSTGAGGYEQYF. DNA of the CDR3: TGTGCCAGCAGTTCGACAGGGGCTGGGGGCTACGAGCAGTACTTC.

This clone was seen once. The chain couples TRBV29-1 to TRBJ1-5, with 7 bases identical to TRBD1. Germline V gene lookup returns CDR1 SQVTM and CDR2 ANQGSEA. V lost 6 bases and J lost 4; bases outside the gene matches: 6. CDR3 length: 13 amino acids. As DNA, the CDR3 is TGCAGCGTCACAGGGGCTAGTAATCAGCCCCAGCATTTT. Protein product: CSVTGASNQPQHF.

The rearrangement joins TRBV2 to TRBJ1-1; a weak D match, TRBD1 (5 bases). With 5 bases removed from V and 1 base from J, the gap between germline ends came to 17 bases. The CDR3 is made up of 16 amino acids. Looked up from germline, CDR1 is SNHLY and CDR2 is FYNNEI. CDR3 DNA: TGTGCCAGCAGTTGGGACCAGGGAGGAGGGAACACTGAAGCTTTCTTT. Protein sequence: CASSWDQGGGNTEAFF.

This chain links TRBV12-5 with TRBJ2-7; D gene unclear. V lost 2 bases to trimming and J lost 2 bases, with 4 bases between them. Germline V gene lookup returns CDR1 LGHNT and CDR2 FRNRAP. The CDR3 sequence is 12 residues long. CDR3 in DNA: TGTGCTAGTGGTTTGCGGGCCTACGAGCAGTACTTC. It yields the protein CASGLRAYEQYF.

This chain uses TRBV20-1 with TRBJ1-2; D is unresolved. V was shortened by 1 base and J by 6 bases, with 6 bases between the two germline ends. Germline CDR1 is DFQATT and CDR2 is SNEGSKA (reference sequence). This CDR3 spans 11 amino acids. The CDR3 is CSARVGNGYTF. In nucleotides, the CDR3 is TGCAGTGCTAGAGTCGGGAATGGCTACACCTTC.

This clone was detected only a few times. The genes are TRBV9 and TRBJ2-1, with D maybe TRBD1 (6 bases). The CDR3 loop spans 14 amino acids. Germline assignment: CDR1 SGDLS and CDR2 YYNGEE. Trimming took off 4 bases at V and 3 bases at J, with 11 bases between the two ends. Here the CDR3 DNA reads TGTGCCAGCAGCCTCAGGGGCCTCTACAATGAGCAGTTCTTC. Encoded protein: CASSLRGLYNEQFF.

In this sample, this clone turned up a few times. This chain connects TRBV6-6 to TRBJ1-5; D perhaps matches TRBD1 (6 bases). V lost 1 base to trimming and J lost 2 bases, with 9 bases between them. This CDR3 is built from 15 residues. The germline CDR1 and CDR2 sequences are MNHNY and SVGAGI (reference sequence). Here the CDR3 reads CASSYLGGGNQPQHF. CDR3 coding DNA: TGTGCCAGCAGTTACTTAGGGGGGGGCAATCAGCCCCAGCATTTT.

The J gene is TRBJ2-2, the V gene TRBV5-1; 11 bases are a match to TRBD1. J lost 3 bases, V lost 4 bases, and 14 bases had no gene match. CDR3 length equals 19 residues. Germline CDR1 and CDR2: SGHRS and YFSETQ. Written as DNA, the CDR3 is TGCGCCAGCAGCCAGATTGGGACAGGGGGGGGCCTTGACACCGGGGAGCTGTTTTTT. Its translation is CASSQIGTGGGLDTGELFF.

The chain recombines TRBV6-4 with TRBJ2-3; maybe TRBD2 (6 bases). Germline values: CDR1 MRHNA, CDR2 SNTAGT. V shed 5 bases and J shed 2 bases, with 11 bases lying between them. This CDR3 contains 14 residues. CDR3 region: CASSPAGTTDTQYF. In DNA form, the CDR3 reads TGTGCCAGCAGTCCGGCGGGGACCACAGATACGCAGTATTTT.

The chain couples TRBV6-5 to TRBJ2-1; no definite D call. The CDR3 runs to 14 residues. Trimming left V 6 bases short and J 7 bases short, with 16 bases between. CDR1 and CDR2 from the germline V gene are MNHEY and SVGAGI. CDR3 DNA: TGTGCCAGCAGAATTACTCCTCTTCGGAATGAGCAGTTCTTC. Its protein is CASRITPLRNEQFF.

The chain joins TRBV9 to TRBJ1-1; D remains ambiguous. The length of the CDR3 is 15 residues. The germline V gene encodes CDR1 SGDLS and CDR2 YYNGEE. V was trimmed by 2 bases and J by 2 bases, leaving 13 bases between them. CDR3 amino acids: CASSVEETINTEAFF. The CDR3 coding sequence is TGTGCCAGCAGCGTGGAGGAGACTATTAACACTGAAGCTTTCTTT.

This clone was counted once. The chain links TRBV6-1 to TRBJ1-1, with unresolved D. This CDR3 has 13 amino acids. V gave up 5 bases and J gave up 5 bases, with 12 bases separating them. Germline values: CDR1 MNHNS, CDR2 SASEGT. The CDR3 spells CASSPDSWTEAFF. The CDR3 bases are TGTGCCAGCAGTCCAGATTCGTGGACTGAAGCTTTCTTT.

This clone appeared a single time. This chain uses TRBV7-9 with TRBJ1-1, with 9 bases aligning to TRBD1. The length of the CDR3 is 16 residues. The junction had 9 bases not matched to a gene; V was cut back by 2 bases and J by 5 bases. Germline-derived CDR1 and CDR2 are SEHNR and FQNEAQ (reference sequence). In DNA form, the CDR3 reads TGTGCCAGCAGCTTACCCGACAGGGGGTTGAGTACTGAAGCTTTCTTT. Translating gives CASSLPDRGLSTEAFF.

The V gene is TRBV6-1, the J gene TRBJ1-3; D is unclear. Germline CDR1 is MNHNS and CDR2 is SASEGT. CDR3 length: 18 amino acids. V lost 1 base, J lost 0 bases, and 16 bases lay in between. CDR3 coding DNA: TGTGCCAGCAGTGAAGGCCCCTTCCAGTGGAGCTCTGGAAACACCATATATTTT. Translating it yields CASSEGPFQWSSGNTIYF.

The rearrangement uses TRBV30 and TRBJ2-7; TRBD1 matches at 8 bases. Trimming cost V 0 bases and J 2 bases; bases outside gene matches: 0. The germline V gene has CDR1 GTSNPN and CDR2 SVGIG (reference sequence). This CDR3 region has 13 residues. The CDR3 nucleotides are TGTGCCTGGAGTGTGGGACAGGCCTACGAGCAGTACTTC. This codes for CAWSVGQAYEQYF.

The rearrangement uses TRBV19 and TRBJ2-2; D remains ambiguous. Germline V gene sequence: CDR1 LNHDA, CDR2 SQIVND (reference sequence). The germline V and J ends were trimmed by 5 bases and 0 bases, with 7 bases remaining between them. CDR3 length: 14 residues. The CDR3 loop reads CASSLQTNTGELFF. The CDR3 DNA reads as TGTGCCAGTAGTTTACAGACGAACACCGGGGAGCTGTTTTTT.

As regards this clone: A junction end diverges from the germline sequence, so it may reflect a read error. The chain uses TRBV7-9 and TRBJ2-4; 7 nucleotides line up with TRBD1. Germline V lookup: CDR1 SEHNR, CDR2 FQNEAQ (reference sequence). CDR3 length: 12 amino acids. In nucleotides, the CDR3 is TGTGCCAGCAGTCCGGGGAGACAGGGTGGAGTTTTC. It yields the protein CASSPGRQGGVF.

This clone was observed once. The DNA of the CDR3 is TGTGCCAGCAGACCTCAACAGGGGGCTGTTCCGCCCCAGTACTTC. Protein product: CASRPQQGAVPPQYF. V usage is TRBV6-1 and J usage is TRBJ2-5, with 9 nucleotides matching TRBD1. V dropped 6 bases and J dropped 9; count of bases not matched to a gene: 14. CDR3 size: 15 residues. From germline, CDR1 is MNHNS and CDR2 SASEGT.

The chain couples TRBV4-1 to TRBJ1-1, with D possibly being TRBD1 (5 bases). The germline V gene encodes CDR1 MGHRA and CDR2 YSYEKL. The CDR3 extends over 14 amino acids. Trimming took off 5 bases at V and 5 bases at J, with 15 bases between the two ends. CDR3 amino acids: CASSSPPGKTEAFF. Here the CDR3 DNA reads TGCGCCAGCAGCAGTCCCCCAGGGAAAACTGAAGCTTTCTTT.

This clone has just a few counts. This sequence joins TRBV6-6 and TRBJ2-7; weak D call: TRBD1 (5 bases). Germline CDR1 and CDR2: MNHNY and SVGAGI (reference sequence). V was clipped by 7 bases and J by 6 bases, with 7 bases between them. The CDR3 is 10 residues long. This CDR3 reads CASKGREQYF. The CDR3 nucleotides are TGTGCCAGCAAGGGGCGCGAGCAGTACTTC.

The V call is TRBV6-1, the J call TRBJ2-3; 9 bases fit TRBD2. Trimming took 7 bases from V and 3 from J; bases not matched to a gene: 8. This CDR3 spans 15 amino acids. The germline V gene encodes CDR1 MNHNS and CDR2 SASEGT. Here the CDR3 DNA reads TGTGCCAGCACTCTAGCGGGGTACGAGACAGATACGCAGTATTTT. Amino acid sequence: CASTLAGYETDTQYF.

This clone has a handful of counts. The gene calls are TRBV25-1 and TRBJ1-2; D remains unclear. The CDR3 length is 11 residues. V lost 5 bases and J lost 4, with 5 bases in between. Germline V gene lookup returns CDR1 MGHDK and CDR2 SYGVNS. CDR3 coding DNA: TGTGCCAGCAGTTCCCTCTATGGCTACACCTTC. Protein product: CASSSLYGYTF.

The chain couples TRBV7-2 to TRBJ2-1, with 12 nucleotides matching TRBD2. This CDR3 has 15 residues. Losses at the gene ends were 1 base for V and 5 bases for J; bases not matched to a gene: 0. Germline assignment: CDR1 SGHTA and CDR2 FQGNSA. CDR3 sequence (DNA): TGTGCCAGCAGCTTAGGGACTAGCGGGGACAATGAGCAGTTCTTC. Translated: CASSLGTSGDNEQFF.

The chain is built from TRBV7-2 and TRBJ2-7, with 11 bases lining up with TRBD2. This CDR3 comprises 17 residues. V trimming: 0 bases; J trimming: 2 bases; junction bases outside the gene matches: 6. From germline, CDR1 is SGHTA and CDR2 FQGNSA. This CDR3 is CASSLAPLAGGTYEQYF. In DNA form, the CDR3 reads TGTGCCAGCAGCTTAGCCCCTCTAGCGGGAGGTACCTACGAGCAGTACTTC.